Listed here are 13 T cell receptor beta chains from one sample, sequenced in a study of cytomegalovirus exposure and HLA in healthy donors. The study ran its PCR with 60 Vbeta and 13 Jbeta primers. Generated by immunoSEQ multiplex PCR, the TCRdb table keeps only in-frame clones and is missing some. In the table there are under 200,000 clones, around 80% of which are singletons. The sample consisted of PBMCs. Source of these receptors: a woman aged 45-59 years in good health and CMV-seropositive.

The rearrangement links TRBV11-3 to TRBJ2-1; weak D call: TRBD2 (5 bases). This CDR3 has 13 amino acids. V was clipped by 6 bases and J by 9 bases, with 15 bases between them. Germline CDR1 is SGHNT and CDR2 is YENEEA. CDR3 amino acids: CASSGEWAGEQFF. The CDR3 bases are TGTGCCAGCAGTGGTGAGTGGGCGGGTGAGCAGTTCTTC.

The chain carries TRBV2 and TRBJ2-7; 8 bases map to TRBD1. The CDR3 contains 14 residues. Germline assignment: CDR1 SNHLY and CDR2 FYNNEI. Unmatched junction bases numbered 6, after V lost 6 bases and J lost 2 bases. The CDR3 nucleotides read TGTGCCAGCAGGAGGACAGGGTCCCCCTACGAGCAGTACTTC. Translating it yields CASRRTGSPYEQYF.

CDR3 sequence: CATSEGVTPSNEKLFF. CDR3 in DNA: TGTGCCACCAGCGAAGGCGTGACTCCTTCCAATGAAAAACTGTTTTTT. The chain links TRBV15 to TRBJ1-4, with D unclear. This CDR3 contains 16 residues. CDR1 is LNHNV, CDR2 YYDKDF, per germline (reference sequence). Trimming removed 5 bases from V and 5 bases from J, with 18 bases in between.

This sequence joins TRBV7-9 and TRBJ2-1; D gene unclear. Germline V gene lookup returns CDR1 SEHNR and CDR2 FQNEAQ (reference sequence). The germline V and J ends were trimmed by 5 bases and 8 bases, with 19 bases remaining between them. This CDR3 comprises 15 residues. CDR3 sequence: CASSLEGATWDEQFF. Written as DNA, the CDR3 is TGTGCCAGCAGCCTTGAAGGCGCGACATGGGATGAGCAGTTCTTC.

The rearrangement uses TRBV19 and TRBJ2-7; 9 bases agree with TRBD1. Germline CDR1 is LNHDA and CDR2 is SQIVND (reference sequence). Germline trimming cut 1 base from V and 5 bases from J; bases unmatched to any gene: 3. CDR3 length: 14 residues. DNA of the CDR3: TGTGCCAGTAGTATAGCACAGGGGGCCCACGAGCAGTACTTC. Encoded protein: CASSIAQGAHEQYF.

This clone was counted a few times. This chain uses TRBV11-1 with TRBJ2-7, with 8 bases aligning to TRBD2. The CDR3 is made up of 15 amino acids. V gave up 5 bases and J gave up 0 bases; unmatched junction bases: 6. Germline V gene sequence: CDR1 SGHAT, CDR2 FQDESV (reference sequence). CDR3 nucleotides: TGTGCCAGCAGCATTAGCGGGGTGTCCTCCTACGAGCAGTACTTC. It specifies CASSISGVSSYEQYF.

This chain uses TRBV30 with TRBJ2-7, with 7 bases that match TRBD2. The CDR3 runs 13 residues. J gave up 2 bases and V 1 base, and 2 bases lay outside the gene matches. CDR1 and CDR2 from the germline V gene are GTSNPN and SVGIG (reference sequence). CDR3 in DNA: TGTGCCTGGAGTGGGGAGGGAACCTACGAGCAGTACTTC. The encoded protein is CAWSGEGTYEQYF.

V and J are TRBV5-1 and TRBJ2-2; 15 positions agree with TRBD2. CDR1 is SGHRS, CDR2 YFSETQ, per germline. Trimming at V came to 3 bases and at J to 1 base, leaving 7 bases not matched to a gene. The CDR3 consists of 19 residues. The CDR3 spells CASSWKRTSGGVNTGELFF. DNA for the CDR3: TGCGCCAGCAGCTGGAAAAGGACTAGCGGGGGGGTGAACACCGGGGAGCTGTTTTTT.

This sequence joins TRBV19 and TRBJ2-4; unclear D gene. The germline CDR1 and CDR2 sequences are LNHDA and SQIVND (reference sequence). V lost 5 bases and J 6 bases, leaving 8 bases between the germline ends. This CDR3 is 12 amino acids long. The CDR3: CASSLGRNIQYF. CDR3 bases: TGTGCCAGTAGTCTGGGCAGAAACATTCAGTACTTC.

The rearrangement uses TRBV5-4 and TRBJ1-2; 9 nucleotides line up with TRBD1. Trimming cost V 4 bases and J 8 bases; bases outside gene matches: 6. Per germline, CDR1 SGHNT and CDR2 YYREEE (reference sequence). The CDR3 is 13 residues long. The chain's CDR3 is CASSATGGLGYTF. The CDR3 nucleotides read TGTGCCAGCAGCGCCACAGGGGGCCTCGGCTACACCTTC. The full variable domain, with the rest looked up from reference TRBV5-4 and TRBJ1-2, is ETGVTQSPTHLIKTRGQQVTLRCSSQSGHNTVSWYQQALGQGPQFIFQYYREEENGRGNFPPRFSGLQFPNYSSELNVNALELDDSALYLCASSATGGLGYTFGSGTRLTVV.

The genes are TRBV7-9 and TRBJ2-5; TRBD2 agrees at 7 bases. V shed 5 bases and J 2 bases; nucleotides not matched to a gene: 17. The germline V gene encodes CDR1 SEHNR and CDR2 FQNEAQ (reference sequence). The CDR3 covers 18 residues. This CDR3 reads CASSPPSGRGRNQETQYF. CDR3 nucleotide sequence: TGTGCCAGCAGCCCCCCTTCCGGGCGCGGGAGAAATCAAGAGACCCAGTACTTC. Looking up the rest from reference TRBV7-9 and TRBJ2-5 gives the full variable domain: DTGVSQNPRHKITKRGQNVTFRCDPISEHNRLYWYRQTLGQGPEFLTYFQNEAQLEKSRLLSDRFSAERPKGSFSTLEIQRTEQGDSAMYLCASSPPSGRGRNQETQYFGPGTRLLVL.

The chain carries TRBV7-2 and TRBJ2-5; tentatively, D is TRBD2 (5 bases). The V end lost 0 bases, the J end lost 1 base, and 9 bases lay between the germline ends. Per the germline V gene, CDR1 is SGHTA and CDR2 is FQGNSA. The CDR3 is 15 amino acids. Here the CDR3 reads CASSLAPGIQETQYF. The CDR3 DNA sequence: TGTGCCAGCAGCTTAGCGCCGGGGATCCAAGAGACCCAGTACTTC.

The gene calls are TRBV4-3 and TRBJ1-4; 11 bases fit TRBD1. The J segment lost 0 bases and the V segment lost 0 bases, leaving 12 bases of the junction unmatched. The V gene's germline CDR1 is LGHNA and CDR2 YSLEER. The CDR3 contains 21 residues. As DNA, the CDR3 is TGCGCCAGCAGCCAAGAGATTTTTTGGGACAGGGGGAGGGCAACTAATGAAAAACTGTTTTTT. This sequence encodes CASSQEIFWDRGRATNEKLFF.